This T cell receptor (beta chain) was profiled in a study of identical twins. The germline CDR1 and CDR2 sequences are MDHEN and SYDVKM. With 8 bases removed from V and 4 bases from J, the gap between germline ends came to 12 bases. The CDR3 length is 12 residues. A template switching step contributed a universal primer site, while unique molecular identifiers were present in the cDNA. TCRdb ran MiXCR on the 5' RACE reads and lists one entry per CDR3 protein. There are 540,000 or so distinct CDR3 sequences in the sample; approximately 20% occur only once, and 0.45% to 0.5% lies in the top ten. Broader study findings: The more abundant beta clonotypes in cord blood had fewer insertions, and memory repertoires did not show this.

Remarks on this clonotype: The antigen is not known.

This sample was shared with a second study, whose subject was yellow fever vaccine responses in identical twins.

This chain joins TRBV28 and TRBJ2-7; tentative D call: TRBD2 (7 bases). This receptor was taken from a woman aged 18 to 35 in good health. The source material was CD4+ T cells sorted from blood. CDR3 coding DNA: TGTGCCAGCCGGGGGGCACGGTACGAGCAGTACGTC. Translating it yields CASRGARYEQYV.